One and the same sample provided the 10 T cell receptor beta chains below, sequenced in a study of blood T cell repertoires in COVID-19. Profiling relied on immunoSEQ multiplex PCR, and the TCRdb table lists in-frame clones only, not all of them. Of about 320,000 clones in the sample, 65% to 90% were seen once. The sequenced sample consisted of PBMCs or T cells enriched from blood (not recorded which). The source is a woman younger than 35 who had recovered from COVID-19.

This clone has ten or more counts. V usage is TRBV3-1 (or the pseudogene TRBV3-2) and J usage is TRBJ2-3; 12 nucleotides align to TRBD2. The CDR3 is made up of 16 amino acids. Trimming cost V 5 bases and J 5 bases; bases outside gene matches: 8. The germline V gene has CDR1 LGHDT and CDR2 YNNKEL (reference sequence). In nucleotides, the CDR3 is TGTGCCAGCAGCAGAACTAGCGGGGGGTCTAAAGATACGCAGTATTTT. This gives the protein CASSRTSGGSKDTQYF.

Notes on this clone: This CDR3 is also generated by other DNA sequences in the sample. The chain uses TRBV6-5 and TRBJ1-1, with a tentative D call TRBD1 (5 bases). This CDR3 region has 13 residues. V lost 6 bases to trimming and J lost 1 base, with 9 bases between them. Looked up from germline, CDR1 is MNHEY and CDR2 is SVGAGI. The CDR3 here is CASRRGQNTEAFF. The CDR3 nucleotides are TGTGCCAGCAGACGAGGACAGAACACTGAAGCTTTCTTT.

The gene calls are TRBV27 and TRBJ1-3, with D possibly TRBD1 on 5 matching bases. This CDR3 region has 15 residues. The V end was cut by 6 bases, the J end by 0 bases, with 12 bases between. From germline, CDR1 is MNHEY and CDR2 SMNVEV (reference sequence). In nucleotides, the CDR3 is TGTGCCAGCAGAAGGGACGGGAGCTCTGGAAACACCATATATTTT. Amino acid sequence: CASRRDGSSGNTIYF.

In this sample, this clone turned up a few times. The V and J genes are TRBV6-5 and TRBJ1-6; D gene ambiguous. The germline V gene encodes CDR1 MNHEY and CDR2 SVGAGI. This CDR3 spans 13 amino acids. V was pared by 8 bases and J by 11 bases, with 16 bases between. DNA of the CDR3: TGTGCCAGCGGGCGCGGAGGGTTGGCACCCCTCCACTTT. This translates into CASGRGGLAPLHF.

The CDR3 DNA sequence: TGTGCCAGCAGCCAACTAGCGGCCTCCTACAATGAGCAGTTCTTC. Protein: CASSQLAASYNEQFF. The V call is TRBV27, the J call TRBJ2-1; TRBD2 matches at 8 bases. V lost 6 bases, J lost 0 bases, and 4 bases stayed unmatched. This CDR3 comprises 15 residues. Looked up from germline, CDR1 is MNHEY and CDR2 is SMNVEV (reference sequence).

V is TRBV7-9 and J is TRBJ1-6; 10 nucleotides align to TRBD1. Germline V gene lookup returns CDR1 SEHNR and CDR2 FQNEAQ (reference sequence). The CDR3 sequence is 14 residues long. Germline trimming cut 3 bases from V and 13 bases from J; bases unmatched to any gene: 6. The DNA for the CDR3 is TGTGCCAGCAGCTTCGTAGACAGGGGGCCGCCCCTCCACTTT. Translation: CASSFVDRGPPLHF.

This clone appeared a few times. The chain has TRBV10-3 and TRBJ1-4; 7 bases map to TRBD1. The CDR3 consists of 17 residues. Trimming cost V 3 bases and J 0 bases; bases outside gene matches: 7. Germline loops: CDR1 ENHRY, CDR2 SYGVKD. The DNA for the CDR3 is TGTGCCATCAGTGATTACAGGGGAGAGGCAACTAATGAAAAACTGTTTTTT. Translation: CAISDYRGEATNEKLFF.

J is TRBJ2-7 and V is TRBV11-3; 8 bases map to TRBD1. This CDR3 region has 14 residues. V shed 4 bases and J 5 bases; nucleotides not matched to a gene: 7. CDR1 SGHNT and CDR2 YENEEA come from the germline V gene. CDR3 DNA sequence: TGTGCCAGCAGCTCTGGACAGGGTTACGACGAGCAGTACTTC. Translating gives CASSSGQGYDEQYF.

This chain connects TRBV3-1 (or the pseudogene TRBV3-2) to TRBJ1-6; 12 positions match TRBD1. With 1 base clipped from V and 7 bases from J, the junction kept 5 bases outside the gene matches. The CDR3 has 17 amino acids. CDR1 and CDR2 from the germline V gene are LGHDT and YNNKEL (reference sequence). CDR3 in DNA: TGTGCCAGCAGCCAAGCATGGGACAGGGGGCGGAATTCACCCCTCCACTTT. Protein: CASSQAWDRGRNSPLHF.

The V gene is TRBV7-9, the J gene TRBJ1-2; D not resolved. The V end lost 5 bases, the J end lost 2 bases, and 9 bases lay between the germline ends. CDR3 length equals 13 residues. Germline assignment: CDR1 SEHNR and CDR2 FQNEAQ (reference sequence). In nucleotides, the CDR3 is TGTGCCAGCAGCCCCCCGGGGAACTATGGCTACACCTTC. Its translation is CASSPPGNYGYTF.